What follows are 30 T cell receptor beta chains derived from one specimen sequenced in a study of T cell responses to AZD1222 COVID-19 vaccine. Measured with immunoSEQ multiplex PCR; TCRdb has only the in-frame clones, and not every one. Of about 150,000 clones in the sample, about 89% were seen once. The sample here was peripheral blood, taken 28 days after the second AZD1222 dose. The receptors here all came from an adult who received the AZD1222 COVID-19 vaccine.

This clone was seen only a few times. The J gene is TRBJ1-1, the V gene TRBV7-9, with D uncertain. Germline V gene data show CDR1 as SEHNR and CDR2 as FQNEAQ (reference sequence). This CDR3 spans 16 amino acids. V was cut by 2 bases and J by 1 base, with 14 bases left in between. CDR3 DNA sequence: TGTGCCAGCAGCTTATACCCCACCCAGGCGAACACTGAAGCTTTCTTT. It codes for CASSLYPTQANTEAFF.

The J gene is TRBJ1-2, the V gene TRBV3-1 (or the pseudogene TRBV3-2), with 8 bases that match TRBD1. CDR1 is LGHDT, CDR2 YNNKEL, per germline (reference sequence). The CDR3 has 13 amino acids. Trimming cost V 1 base and J 7 bases; bases outside gene matches: 2. CDR3 loop: CASSQAGGGGYTF. DNA of the CDR3: TGTGCCAGCAGCCAAGCAGGGGGCGGTGGCTACACCTTC.

The V gene is TRBV12-3 or TRBV12-4, the J gene TRBJ2-5; D gene ambiguous. V was cut by 2 bases and J by 2 bases, with 6 bases left in between. This CDR3 comprises 13 residues. Here the CDR3 reads CASSLRQQETQYF. CDR3 nucleotides: TGTGCCAGCAGTTTAAGGCAGCAAGAGACCCAGTACTTC.

This clone was counted a few times. The chain couples TRBV7-2 to TRBJ2-3; D may be TRBD2 (5 bases). The CDR3 has 15 residues. V was cut by 1 base and J by 1 base, with 9 bases left in between. Germline assignment: CDR1 SGHTA and CDR2 FQGNSA. The CDR3 spells CASSLVGGRTDTQYF. The CDR3 DNA sequence: TGTGCCAGCAGCTTAGTCGGCGGGCGCACAGATACGCAGTATTTT.

V usage is TRBV19 and J usage is TRBJ2-5; TRBD2 agrees at 7 bases. Germline V gives CDR1 LNHDA, CDR2 SQIVND (reference sequence). Unmatched junction bases numbered 3, after V lost 8 bases and J lost 6 bases. This CDR3 is built from 11 residues. The chain's CDR3 is CASGGGKTQYF. The DNA of the CDR3 is TGTGCCAGTGGGGGGGGGAAGACCCAGTACTTC.

CDR3 sequence (DNA): TGTGCCAGTAGTATAGGGACGGGGGAATGTGCTTTCTTT. It translates to CASSIGTGECAFF. V gene TRBV19 combines with J gene TRBJ1-1; possibly TRBD1 for D (5 bases). The CDR3 is made up of 13 amino acids. The ends were cut back, 1 base at V and 11 bases at J, with 14 bases in the middle. The V gene's germline CDR1 is LNHDA and CDR2 SQIVND (reference sequence).

This clone has only one observation. The chain carries TRBV6-5 and TRBJ2-7; 9 nucleotides match TRBD1. Per germline, CDR1 MNHEY and CDR2 SVGAGI. V lost 4 bases and J lost 6; bases outside the gene matches: 7. CDR3 length: 14 residues. CDR3 in DNA: TGTGCCAGCAGTTCGTGGGGACAGGGATCCGAGCAGTACTTC. Translated: CASSSWGQGSEQYF.

The chain links TRBV11-2 to TRBJ1-1; the D gene is possibly TRBD1 (5 bases). V was clipped by 5 bases and J by 2 bases, with 9 bases between them. Germline V gene lookup returns CDR1 SGHAT and CDR2 FQNNGV. The CDR3 spans 13 residues. CDR3 amino acids: CASSLTVNTEAFF. CDR3 in DNA: TGTGCCAGCAGCCTGACAGTCAACACTGAAGCTTTCTTT.

V is TRBV11-2 and J is TRBJ2-7, with TRBD2 matching 8 bases. The CDR3 sequence is 15 residues long. V lost 5 bases to trimming and J lost 0 bases; unmatched junction nucleotides: 6. In germline, CDR1 is SGHAT, CDR2 FQNNGV. CDR3 coding DNA: TGTGCCAGCAGCCGGGGGGGGACTAGCTCCTACGAGCAGTACTTC. Translating gives CASSRGGTSSYEQYF.

V and J are TRBV4-1 and TRBJ2-1; D not resolved. Trimming took 0 bases from V and 4 from J, leaving 13 bases between them. Germline CDR1 and CDR2: MGHRA and YSYEKL. CDR3 length: 16 amino acids. CDR3 nucleotides: TGCGCCAGCAGCCAAGAGTTGCAGAACAGATACAATGAGCAGTTCTTC. This sequence encodes CASSQELQNRYNEQFF.

V gene TRBV7-3 combines with J gene TRBJ1-1; TRBD1 matches 12 bases. The germline V gene encodes CDR1 SGHTA and CDR2 FQGTGA. Germline trimming cut 5 bases from V and 11 bases from J; bases unmatched to any gene: 9. CDR3 length: 14 residues. CDR3 region: CASSRPGTGGSAFF. The DNA of the CDR3 is TGTGCCAGCAGCCGCCCCGGGACAGGGGGCAGCGCTTTCTTT.

The gene calls are TRBV11-2 and TRBJ2-3; no clear D. The CDR3 is made up of 13 amino acids. V was trimmed by 0 bases and J by 3 bases, leaving 4 bases between them. Germline CDR1 reads SGHAT; CDR2 reads FQNNGV. CDR3 bases: TGTGCCAGCAGCTTAGATCTAACAGATACGCAGTATTTT. This encodes CASSLDLTDTQYF.

V and J are TRBV6-5 and TRBJ2-6; tentative D call: TRBD2 (6 bases). This CDR3 has 13 amino acids. Germline assignment: CDR1 MNHEY and CDR2 SVGAGI. This CDR3 reads CAGRGSGANVLTF. Written as DNA, the CDR3 is TGTGCGGGGCGGGGCTCTGGGGCCAACGTCCTGACTTTC.

This clone appeared a few times. This chain uses TRBV6-2 or TRBV6-3 with TRBJ1-2, with TRBD1 identical over 9 bases. Germline V gene sequence: CDR1 MNHEY, CDR2 SVGEGT. This CDR3 has 15 amino acids. The ends lost 2 bases at V and 4 bases at J; junction bases unmatched: 5. CDR3 sequence (DNA): TGTGCCAGCAGTTACCCGACAGGGGGAACCTATGGCTACACCTTC. Translation: CASSYPTGGTYGYTF.

This rearrangement joins TRBV28 to TRBJ1-4, with D possibly being TRBD1 (5 bases). CDR3 length: 14 residues. Germline V lookup: CDR1 MDHEN, CDR2 SYDVKM. Trimming left V 0 bases short and J 8 bases short, with 10 bases between. The CDR3 sequence: CASSLWDTLEKLFF. The CDR3 coding sequence is TGTGCCAGCAGTTTATGGGACACCTTGGAAAAACTGTTTTTT.

The J gene is TRBJ2-7, the V gene TRBV9; D is ambiguous. Per the germline V gene, CDR1 is SGDLS and CDR2 is YYNGEE. V gave up 3 bases and J gave up 2 bases, with 6 bases separating them. This CDR3 has 12 amino acids. CDR3 coding DNA: TGTGCCAGCAGCGACAACGCCTACGAGCAGTACTTC. This codes for CASSDNAYEQYF. Together with reference TRBV9 and TRBJ2-7, the CDR3 gives the full variable domain: DSGVTQTPKHLITATGQRVTLRCSPRSGDLSVYWYQQSLDQGLQFLIQYYNGEERAKGNILERFSAQQFPDLHSELNLSSLELGDSALYFCASSDNAYEQYFGPGTRLTVT.

Only one count was recorded for this clone. This rearrangement joins TRBV18 to TRBJ2-3, with no clear D. Trimming took 3 bases from V and 5 from J, leaving 6 bases between them. Germline CDR1 and CDR2: KGHSH and LQKENI. The CDR3 runs to 12 residues. The CDR3 DNA reads TGTGCCAGCTCACCGAAAGAAGATACGCAGTATTTT. It is translated as CASSPKEDTQYF.

This clone was seen only a few times. The J gene is TRBJ2-7, the V gene TRBV11-2; possible D gene TRBD2, 6 bases. CDR3 length: 15 residues. V was cut by 3 bases and J by 2 bases, with 14 bases left in between. Germline V CDR1 and CDR2: SGHAT, FQNNGV. The CDR3 DNA is TGTGCCAGCAGCTTTGGTAGGGACTCAACCTACGAGCAGTACTTC. Translated: CASSFGRDSTYEQYF.

The rearrangement links TRBV6-5 to TRBJ1-2; TRBD1 matches at 8 bases. V gave up 3 bases and J gave up 6 bases; unmatched junction bases: 6. The V gene's germline CDR1 is MNHEY and CDR2 SVGAGI. CDR3 length: 14 amino acids. DNA of the CDR3: TGTGCCAGCAGTTATTCGGACAGGGTGGATGGCTACACCTTC. It translates to CASSYSDRVDGYTF.

This rearrangement joins TRBV5-1 to TRBJ2-5; D ambiguous. The CDR3 loop spans 14 amino acids. Trimming removed 5 bases from V and 10 bases from J, with 21 bases in between. Germline V gives CDR1 SGHRS, CDR2 YFSETQ. The CDR3 nucleotides are TGCGCCAGCAGTTTTGCCGGGTCAAAAGGATTCCAGTACTTC. Amino acid sequence: CASSFAGSKGFQYF.

The rearrangement links TRBV7-8 to TRBJ2-7, with a tentative D call TRBD2 (6 bases). CDR1 SGHVS and CDR2 FQNEAQ come from the germline V gene. This CDR3 has 14 residues. V lost 5 bases and J 3 bases, leaving 14 bases between the germline ends. The CDR3 DNA reads TGTGCCAGCAGCCTGGGTGGAGGGGTCTACGAGCAGTACTTC. It encodes CASSLGGGVYEQYF.

The chain carries TRBV7-9 and TRBJ1-1; D may be TRBD1 (5 bases). Between the trimmed V and J ends, which lost 5 bases and 2 bases, there was a span of 15 bases. There are 15 residues in the CDR3. Germline CDR1 reads SEHNR; CDR2 reads FQNEAQ (reference sequence). The CDR3: CASSPWDSGNTEAFF. CDR3 in DNA: TGTGCCAGCAGCCCGTGGGACTCCGGAAACACTGAAGCTTTCTTT.

In nucleotides, the CDR3 is TGTGCCAGCGGGCCCAGGGGAAGGTCTGAAGCTTTCTTT. Translation gives CASGPRGRSEAFF. V and J are TRBV6-5 and TRBJ1-1, with D possibly being TRBD1 (6 bases). The CDR3 has 13 amino acids. The V and J ends lost 8 bases and 6 bases respectively, with 16 bases between them. The germline V gene has CDR1 MNHEY and CDR2 SVGAGI.

The V call is TRBV7-9, the J call TRBJ1-5; tentative D call: TRBD1 (5 bases). Germline CDR1 reads SEHNR; CDR2 reads FQNEAQ (reference sequence). This CDR3 has 13 amino acids. With 1 base removed from V and 5 bases from J, the gap between germline ends came to 6 bases. The CDR3 DNA sequence: TGTGCCAGCAGCTTAGGGGGGGATCAGCCCCAGCATTTT. This codes for CASSLGGDQPQHF.

The chain uses TRBV28 and TRBJ2-7; 10 positions agree with TRBD2. The CDR3 is 14 residues long. The germline CDR1 and CDR2 sequences are MDHEN and SYDVKM. Trimming cost V 6 bases and J 4 bases; bases outside gene matches: 6. The CDR3 DNA follows: TGTGCCAGCAGCCGTACTAGCGGGGTGTACGAGCAGTACTTC. Protein: CASSRTSGVYEQYF.

The chain couples TRBV5-1 to TRBJ2-7; no definite D call. The CDR3 consists of 14 residues. V dropped 0 bases and J dropped 2 bases, with 9 bases sitting between them. Germline lookup yields CDR1 SGHRS and CDR2 YFSETQ. The CDR3 here is CASSLEGSAYEQYF. CDR3 DNA: TGCGCCAGCAGCTTGGAAGGTTCAGCCTACGAGCAGTACTTC.

The chain uses TRBV5-1 and TRBJ2-1, with TRBD1 as a possible D gene (6 bases). V lost 6 bases and J lost 2, with 12 bases in between. The CDR3 is 14 residues long. CDR1 is SGHRS and CDR2 is YFSETQ in the germline V gene. This CDR3 is CASNTQGTYNEQFF. The CDR3 DNA reads as TGCGCCAGCAATACACAGGGAACCTACAATGAGCAGTTCTTC.

This chain connects TRBV3-1 (or the pseudogene TRBV3-2) to TRBJ2-1; 13 bases agree with TRBD2. CDR1 LGHDT and CDR2 YNNKEL come from the germline V gene (reference sequence). The CDR3 has 21 residues. V shed 0 bases, J shed 0 bases, and the junction held 11 bases outside the gene matches. As DNA, the CDR3 is TGTGCCAGCAGCCAAGAAGGTCCGACTAGCGGGAGGCCCAGCTCCTACAATGAGCAGTTCTTC. Translated: CASSQEGPTSGRPSSYNEQFF.

The chain is built from TRBV12-3 or TRBV12-4 and TRBJ2-3; perhaps D is TRBD1 or TRBD2 (6 bases each). This CDR3 comprises 13 residues. V was shortened by 5 bases and J by 8 bases, with 14 bases between the two germline ends. The CDR3, as DNA: TGTGCCAGCAGTGTTAAGGAGGGGGGTACGCAGTATTTT. This translates into CASSVKEGGTQYF.

The chain has TRBV27 and TRBJ1-2; D might be TRBD1 (6 bases). CDR1 and CDR2 from the germline V gene are MNHEY and SMNVEV (reference sequence). Trimming removed 4 bases from V and 3 bases from J, with 21 bases in between. The CDR3 consists of 17 residues. The CDR3 sequence is CASSSVGRGSSDYGYTF. CDR3 DNA sequence: TGTGCCAGCAGTTCCGTGGGCAGGGGATCGAGTGACTATGGCTACACCTTC.